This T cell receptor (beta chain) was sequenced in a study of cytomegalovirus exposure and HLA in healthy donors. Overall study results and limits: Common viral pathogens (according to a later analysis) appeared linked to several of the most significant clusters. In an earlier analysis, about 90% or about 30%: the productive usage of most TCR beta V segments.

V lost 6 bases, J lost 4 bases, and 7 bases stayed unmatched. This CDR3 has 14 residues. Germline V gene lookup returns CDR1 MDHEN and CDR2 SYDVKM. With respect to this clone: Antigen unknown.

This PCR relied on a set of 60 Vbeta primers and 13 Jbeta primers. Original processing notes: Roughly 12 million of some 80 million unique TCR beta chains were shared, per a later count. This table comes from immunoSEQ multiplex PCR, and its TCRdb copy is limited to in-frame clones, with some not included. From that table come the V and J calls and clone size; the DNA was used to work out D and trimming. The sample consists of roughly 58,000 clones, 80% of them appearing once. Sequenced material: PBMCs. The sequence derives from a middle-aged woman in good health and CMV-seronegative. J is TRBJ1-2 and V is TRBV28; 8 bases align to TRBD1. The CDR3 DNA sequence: TGTGCCAGCAGGGGGGCCGGGACAGGCTATGGCTACACCTTC. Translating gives CASRGAGTGYGYTF.